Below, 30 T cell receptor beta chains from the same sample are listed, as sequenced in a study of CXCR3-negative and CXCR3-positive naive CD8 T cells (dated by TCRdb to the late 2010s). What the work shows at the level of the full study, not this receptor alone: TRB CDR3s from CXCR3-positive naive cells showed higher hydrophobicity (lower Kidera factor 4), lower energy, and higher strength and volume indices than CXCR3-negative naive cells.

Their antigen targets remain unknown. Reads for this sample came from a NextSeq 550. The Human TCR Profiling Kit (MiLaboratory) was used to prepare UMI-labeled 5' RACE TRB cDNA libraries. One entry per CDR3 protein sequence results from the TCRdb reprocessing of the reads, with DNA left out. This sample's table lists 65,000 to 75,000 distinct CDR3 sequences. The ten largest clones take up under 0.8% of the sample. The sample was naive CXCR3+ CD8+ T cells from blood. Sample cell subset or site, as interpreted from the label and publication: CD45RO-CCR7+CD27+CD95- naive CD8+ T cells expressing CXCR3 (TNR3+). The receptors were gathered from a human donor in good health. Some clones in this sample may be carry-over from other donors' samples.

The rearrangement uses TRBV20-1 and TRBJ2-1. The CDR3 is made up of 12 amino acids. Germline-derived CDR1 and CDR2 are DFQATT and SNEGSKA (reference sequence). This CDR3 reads CSASFSYNEQFF.

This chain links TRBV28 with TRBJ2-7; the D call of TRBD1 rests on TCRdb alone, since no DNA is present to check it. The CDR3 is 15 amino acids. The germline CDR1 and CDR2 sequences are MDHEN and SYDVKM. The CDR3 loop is CASSKSGGRSYEQYF.

The CDR3: CATWTGGSLHGYTF. The rearrangement links TRBV10-3 to TRBJ1-2; the D call from TCRdb, TRBD1, cannot be confirmed without DNA. The CDR3 runs 14 residues. The germline V gene has CDR1 ENHRY and CDR2 SYGVKD.

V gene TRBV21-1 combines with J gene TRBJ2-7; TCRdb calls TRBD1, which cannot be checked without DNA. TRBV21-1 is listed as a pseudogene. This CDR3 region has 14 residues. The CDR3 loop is CASEGQWVSYEQYF.

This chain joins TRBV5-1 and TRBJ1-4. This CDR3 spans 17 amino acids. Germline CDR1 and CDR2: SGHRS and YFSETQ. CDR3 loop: CASSALDARLTNEKLFF. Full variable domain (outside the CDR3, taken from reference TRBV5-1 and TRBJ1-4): KAGVTQTPRYLIKTRGQQVTLSCSPISGHRSVSWYQQTPGQGLQFLFEYFSETQRNKGNFPGRFSGRQFSNSRSEMNVSTLELGDSALYLCASSALDARLTNEKLFFGSGTQLSVL.

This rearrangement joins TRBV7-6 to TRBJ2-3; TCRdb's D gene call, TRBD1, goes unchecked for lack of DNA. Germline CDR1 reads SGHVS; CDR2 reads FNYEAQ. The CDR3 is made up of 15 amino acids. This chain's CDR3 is CASSQGQGSTDTQYF.

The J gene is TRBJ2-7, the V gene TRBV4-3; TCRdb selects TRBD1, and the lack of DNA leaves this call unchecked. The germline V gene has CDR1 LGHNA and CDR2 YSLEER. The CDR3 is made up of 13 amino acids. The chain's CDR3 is CASSQGVSYEQYF.

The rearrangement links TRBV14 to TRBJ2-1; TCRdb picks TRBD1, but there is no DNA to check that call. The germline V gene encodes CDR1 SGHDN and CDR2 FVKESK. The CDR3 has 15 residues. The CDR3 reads CASSQAATGGFEQFF.

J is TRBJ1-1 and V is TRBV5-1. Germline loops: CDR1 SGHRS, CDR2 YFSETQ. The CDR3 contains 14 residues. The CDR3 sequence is CASSLASQNTEAFF.

This CDR3 reads CASSLGTGSTDTQYF. V gene TRBV7-9 combines with J gene TRBJ2-3; the TRBD1 assignment by TCRdb is unverifiable without DNA. The V gene's germline CDR1 is SEHNR and CDR2 FQNEAQ (reference sequence). The CDR3 length is 15 residues.

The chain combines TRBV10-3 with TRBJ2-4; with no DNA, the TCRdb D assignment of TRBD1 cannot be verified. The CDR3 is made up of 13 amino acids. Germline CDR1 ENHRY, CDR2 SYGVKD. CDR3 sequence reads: CAISEADRSIQYF.

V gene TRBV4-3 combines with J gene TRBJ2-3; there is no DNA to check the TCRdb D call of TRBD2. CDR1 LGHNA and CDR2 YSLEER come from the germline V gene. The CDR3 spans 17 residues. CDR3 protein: CASSQGLAGGRPDTQYF.

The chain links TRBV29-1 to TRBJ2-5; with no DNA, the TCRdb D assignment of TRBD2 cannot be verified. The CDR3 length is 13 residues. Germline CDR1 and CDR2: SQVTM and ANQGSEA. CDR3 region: CSVESWREETQYF.

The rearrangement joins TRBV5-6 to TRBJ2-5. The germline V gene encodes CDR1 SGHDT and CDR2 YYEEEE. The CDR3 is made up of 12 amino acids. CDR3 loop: CASSHRGETQYF.

CDR3: CASSQGMGNSPLHF. V usage is TRBV12-3 or TRBV12-4 and J usage is TRBJ1-6. This CDR3 is 14 amino acids long.

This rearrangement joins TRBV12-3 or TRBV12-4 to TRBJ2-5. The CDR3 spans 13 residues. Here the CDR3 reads CASSLVSRETQYF.

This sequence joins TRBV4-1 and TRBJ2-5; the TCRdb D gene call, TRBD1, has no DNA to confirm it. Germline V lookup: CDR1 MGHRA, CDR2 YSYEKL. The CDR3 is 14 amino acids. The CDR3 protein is CASSGGGYQETQYF.

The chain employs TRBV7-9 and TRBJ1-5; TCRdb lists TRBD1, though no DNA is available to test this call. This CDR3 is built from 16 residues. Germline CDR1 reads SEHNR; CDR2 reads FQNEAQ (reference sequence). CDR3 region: CASSLGQGGSNQPQHF.

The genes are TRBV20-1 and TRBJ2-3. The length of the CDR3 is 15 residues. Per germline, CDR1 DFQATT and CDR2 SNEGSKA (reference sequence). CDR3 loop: CSARDLQSHTDTQYF.

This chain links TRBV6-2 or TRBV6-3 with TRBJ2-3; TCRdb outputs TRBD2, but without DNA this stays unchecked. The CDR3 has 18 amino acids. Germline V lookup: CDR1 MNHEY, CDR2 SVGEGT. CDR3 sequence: CASSYSPSDAVPTDTQYF.

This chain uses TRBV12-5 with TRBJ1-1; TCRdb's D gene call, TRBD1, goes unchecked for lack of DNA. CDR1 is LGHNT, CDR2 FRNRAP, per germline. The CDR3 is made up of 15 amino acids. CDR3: CASRTLGAGNTEAFF.

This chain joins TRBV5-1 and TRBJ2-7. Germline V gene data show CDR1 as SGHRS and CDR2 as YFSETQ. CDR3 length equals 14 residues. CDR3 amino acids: CASSLEDSYYEQYF.

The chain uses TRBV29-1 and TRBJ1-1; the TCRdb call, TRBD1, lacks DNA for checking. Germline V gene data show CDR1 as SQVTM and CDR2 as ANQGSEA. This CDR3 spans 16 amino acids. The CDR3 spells CSARIVGTGGWTEAFF.

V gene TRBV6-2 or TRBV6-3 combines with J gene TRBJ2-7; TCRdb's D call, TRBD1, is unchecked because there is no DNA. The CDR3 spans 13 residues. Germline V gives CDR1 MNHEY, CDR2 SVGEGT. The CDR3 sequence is CATATGLSYEQYF.

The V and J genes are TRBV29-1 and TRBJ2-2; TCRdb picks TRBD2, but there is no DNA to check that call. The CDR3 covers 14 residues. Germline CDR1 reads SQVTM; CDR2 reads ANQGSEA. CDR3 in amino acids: CSVELAANTGELFF.

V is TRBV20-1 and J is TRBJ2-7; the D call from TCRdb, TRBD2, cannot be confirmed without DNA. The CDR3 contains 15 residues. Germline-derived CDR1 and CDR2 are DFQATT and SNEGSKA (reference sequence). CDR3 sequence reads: CSSSRVSGGSYEQYF.

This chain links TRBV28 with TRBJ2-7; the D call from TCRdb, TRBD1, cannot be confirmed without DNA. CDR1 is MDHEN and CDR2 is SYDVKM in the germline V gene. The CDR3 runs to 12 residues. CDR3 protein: CASSYRDYEQYF.

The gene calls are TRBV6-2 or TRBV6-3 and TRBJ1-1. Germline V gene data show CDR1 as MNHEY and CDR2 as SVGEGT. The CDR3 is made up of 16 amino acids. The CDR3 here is CASSYPRGRSDTEAFF.

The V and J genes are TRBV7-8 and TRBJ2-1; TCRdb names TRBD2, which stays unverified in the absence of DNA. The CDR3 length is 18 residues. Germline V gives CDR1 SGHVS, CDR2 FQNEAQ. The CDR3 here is CASSLAGLAGSSYNEQFF.

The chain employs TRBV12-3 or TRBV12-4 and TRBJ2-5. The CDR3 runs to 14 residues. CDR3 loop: CASSLALAEESQYF.